This entry lists 10 T cell receptor beta chains sequenced from one sample in a study of shared clonotypes between healthy human individuals. Libraries were prepared by immunoSEQ multiplex PCR; TCRdb keeps only in-frame clonotypes and omits some of them. The sample holds approximately 600,000 clones; 90% to 95% are singletons and the top ten take around 0.11%. Only CD45RO-negative cells positively selected for CCR7 counted as naive CD8 cells, so terminally differentiated effector memory CD45RA+ cells were excluded. The sample comprised naive CD8+ T cells sorted from blood. These receptors originate from a woman aged 30 to 39 in good health.

This chain connects TRBV27 to TRBJ1-5; 9 bases are shared with TRBD1. Germline loops: CDR1 MNHEY, CDR2 SMNVEV (reference sequence). The CDR3 has 14 residues. V dropped 6 bases and J dropped 6; count of bases not matched to a gene: 6. CDR3 sequence reads: CASRTGGAGQPQHF. The DNA of the CDR3 is TGTGCCAGCAGAACAGGGGGCGCCGGTCAGCCCCAGCATTTT.

This clone was seen just once. The J gene is TRBJ1-1, the V gene TRBV9; 7 nucleotides match TRBD1. This CDR3 is 15 amino acids long. With V trimmed by 3 bases and J by 3 bases, 8 bases remained unmatched. Germline assignment: CDR1 SGDLS and CDR2 YYNGEE. The CDR3 DNA reads TGTGCCAGCAGCGCGACAGGGAGGAGAGACACTGAAGCTTTCTTT. Translation: CASSATGRRDTEAFF.

The chain combines TRBV27 with TRBJ2-5; perhaps TRBD1 as D (6 bases). The better agreement between TRBJ2-7 and the DNA end casts doubt on the J call. The germline gives CDR1 MNHEY, CDR2 SMNVEV (reference sequence). This CDR3 contains 14 residues. This CDR3 is CASSIQGPTYEQYF. CDR3 coding DNA: TGTGCCAGCAGTATTCAGGGGCCAACCTACGAGCAGTACTTC.

The V call is TRBV27, the J call TRBJ1-4; D is possibly TRBD1 (5 bases). Between the trimmed V and J ends, which lost 6 bases and 10 bases, there was a span of 15 bases. This CDR3 is 13 amino acids long. The germline gives CDR1 MNHEY, CDR2 SMNVEV (reference sequence). CDR3 in amino acids: CASSGTAGIKLFF. Here the CDR3 DNA reads TGTGCCAGCAGCGGGACCGCCGGCATAAAACTGTTTTTT.

The chain employs TRBV29-1 and TRBJ1-1, with D uncertain. There are 16 residues in the CDR3. Germline V lookup: CDR1 SQVTM, CDR2 ANQGSEA. Trimming stripped 0 bases from V and 1 base from J, with 15 bases between. The CDR3 DNA follows: TGCAGCGTTGAAGATCTTTTTTTTGGGGAGAACACTGAAGCTTTCTTT. As protein: CSVEDLFFGENTEAFF. The whole variable domain, filled in from reference TRBV29-1 and TRBJ1-1, reads SAVISQKPSRDICQRGTSLTIQCQVDSQVTMMFWYRQQPGQSLTLIATANQGSEATYESGFVIDKFPISRPNLTFSTLTVSNMSPEDSSIYLCSVEDLFFGENTEAFFGQGTRLTVV.

The rearrangement links TRBV7-9 to TRBJ2-1; 10 bases agree with TRBD1. Germline CDR1 is SEHNR and CDR2 is FQNEAQ (reference sequence). The CDR3 sequence is 15 residues long. The ends lost 4 bases at V and 4 bases at J; junction bases unmatched: 4. The CDR3 sequence is CASSSTGGEYNEQFF. The CDR3, as DNA: TGTGCCAGCAGCTCGACAGGGGGCGAGTACAATGAGCAGTTCTTC.

The chain links TRBV9 to TRBJ2-5; D is unclear. The CDR3 runs to 14 residues. V lost 0 bases and J lost 11, with 17 bases in between. In germline, CDR1 is SGDLS, CDR2 YYNGEE. The CDR3: CASSVGDTLLEQYF. The DNA for the CDR3 is TGTGCCAGCAGCGTAGGAGACACACTGCTTGAGCAGTACTTC.

The chain joins TRBV27 to TRBJ2-7; 8 bases are a match to TRBD1. V dropped 5 bases and J dropped 0; count of bases not matched to a gene: 21. Germline CDR1 and CDR2: MNHEY and SMNVEV (reference sequence). This CDR3 has 20 amino acids. The CDR3 here is CASSPKTRDRSLWVSYEQYF. The CDR3 bases are TGTGCCAGCAGTCCAAAGACTCGGGACAGGAGTTTATGGGTCTCCTACGAGCAGTACTTC.

This rearrangement joins TRBV4-2 to TRBJ2-1; D unresolved. CDR3 length: 17 residues. Trimming shortened V by 0 bases and J by 0 bases, and 12 bases separated the two germline ends. CDR1 is LGHNA and CDR2 is YNFKEQ in the germline V gene. The CDR3 reads CASSQDAAFSSYNEQFF. DNA for the CDR3: TGTGCCAGCAGCCAAGATGCGGCGTTTAGCTCCTACAATGAGCAGTTCTTC.

The V call is TRBV6-5, the J call TRBJ2-7; a weak D match, TRBD1 (7 bases). The germline CDR1 and CDR2 sequences are MNHEY and SVGAGI. CDR3 length: 14 residues. Trimming shortened V by 8 bases and J by 3 bases, and 17 bases separated the two germline ends. In DNA, the CDR3 is TGTGCCAGCCGCGCCCAGGGGGAGGACTACGAGCAGTACTTC. It specifies CASRAQGEDYEQYF.